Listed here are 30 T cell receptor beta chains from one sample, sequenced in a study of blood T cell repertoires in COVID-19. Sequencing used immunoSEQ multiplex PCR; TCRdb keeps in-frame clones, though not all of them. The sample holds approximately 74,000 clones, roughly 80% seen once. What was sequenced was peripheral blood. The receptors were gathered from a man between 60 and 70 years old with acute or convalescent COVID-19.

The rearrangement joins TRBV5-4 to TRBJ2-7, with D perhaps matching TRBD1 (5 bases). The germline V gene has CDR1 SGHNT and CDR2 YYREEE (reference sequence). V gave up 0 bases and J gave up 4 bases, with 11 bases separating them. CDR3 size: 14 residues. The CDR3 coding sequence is TGTGCCAGCAGCTTGGAGGGAAGGGGATACGAGCAGTACTTC. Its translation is CASSLEGRGYEQYF.

CDR3 bases: TGCGCCAGCAGCCCCGGGACAGTCATCACAGATACGCAGTATTTT. Translation gives CASSPGTVITDTQYF. The chain combines TRBV5-1 with TRBJ2-3; 7 bases agree with TRBD1. The CDR3 has 15 residues. Trimming took 4 bases from V and 2 from J; bases not matched to a gene: 7. The V gene's germline CDR1 is SGHRS and CDR2 YFSETQ.

The CDR3 reads CASSRLGQGADTQYF. The CDR3 bases are TGTGCCAGCAGCAGACTTGGACAGGGGGCAGATACGCAGTATTTT. The rearrangement links TRBV7-2 to TRBJ2-3; 10 nucleotides agree with TRBD1. V shed 5 bases and J 4 bases; nucleotides not matched to a gene: 6. This CDR3 has 15 residues. Per the germline V gene, CDR1 is SGHTA and CDR2 is FQGNSA. The full variable domain, with the rest looked up from reference TRBV7-2 and TRBJ2-3, is GAGVSQSPSNKVTEKGKDVELRCDPISGHTALYWYRQSLGQGLEFLIYFQGNSAPDKSGLPSDRFSAERTGGSVSTLTIQRTQQEDSAVYLCASSRLGQGADTQYFGPGTRLTVL.

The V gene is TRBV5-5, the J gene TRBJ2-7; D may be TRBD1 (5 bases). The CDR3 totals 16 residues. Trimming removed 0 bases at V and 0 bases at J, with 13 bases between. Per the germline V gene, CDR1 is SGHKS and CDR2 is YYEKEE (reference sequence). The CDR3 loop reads CASSLDHQGPSYEQYF. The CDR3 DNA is TGTGCCAGCAGCTTGGACCATCAGGGCCCCTCCTACGAGCAGTACTTC.

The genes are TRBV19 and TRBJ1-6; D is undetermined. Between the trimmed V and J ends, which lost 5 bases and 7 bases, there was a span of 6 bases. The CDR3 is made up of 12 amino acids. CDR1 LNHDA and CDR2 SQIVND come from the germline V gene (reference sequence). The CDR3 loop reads CASSSRNSPLHF. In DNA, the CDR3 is TGTGCCAGTAGTTCCAGGAATTCACCCCTCCACTTT.

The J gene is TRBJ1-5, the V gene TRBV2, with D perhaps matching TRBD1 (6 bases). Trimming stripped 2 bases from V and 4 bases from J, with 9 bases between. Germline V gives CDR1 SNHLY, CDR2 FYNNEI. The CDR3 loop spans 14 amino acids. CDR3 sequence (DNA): TGTGCCAGCAGTGAACGGGACAAGAATCAGCCCCAGCATTTT. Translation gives CASSERDKNQPQHF.

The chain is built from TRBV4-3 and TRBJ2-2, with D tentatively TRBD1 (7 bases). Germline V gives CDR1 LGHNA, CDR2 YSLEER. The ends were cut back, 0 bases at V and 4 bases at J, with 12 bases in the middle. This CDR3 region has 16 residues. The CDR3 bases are TGCGCCAGCAGCCAAGATCCTCAGGGGGGCACCGGGGAGCTGTTTTTT. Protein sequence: CASSQDPQGGTGELFF.

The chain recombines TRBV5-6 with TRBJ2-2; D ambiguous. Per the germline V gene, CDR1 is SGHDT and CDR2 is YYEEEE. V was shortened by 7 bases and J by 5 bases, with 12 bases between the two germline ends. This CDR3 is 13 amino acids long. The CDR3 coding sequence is TGTGCCAGCTACCGTGGTAGAACCGGGGAGCTGTTTTTT. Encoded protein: CASYRGRTGELFF.

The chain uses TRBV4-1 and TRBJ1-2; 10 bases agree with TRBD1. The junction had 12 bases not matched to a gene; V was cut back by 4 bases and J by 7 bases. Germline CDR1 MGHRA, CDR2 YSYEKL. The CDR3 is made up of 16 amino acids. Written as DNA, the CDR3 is TGCGCCAGCAGCCCCTCACCTGACAGGGGGCTAGGTGGCTACACCTTC. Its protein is CASSPSPDRGLGGYTF.

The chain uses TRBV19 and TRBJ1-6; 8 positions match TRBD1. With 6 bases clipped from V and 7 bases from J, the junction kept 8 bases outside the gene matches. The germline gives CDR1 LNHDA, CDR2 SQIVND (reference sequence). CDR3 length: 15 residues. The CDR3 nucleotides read TGTGCCAGTAGCTTCCGGGACAGGCACAATTCACCCCTCCACTTT. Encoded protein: CASSFRDRHNSPLHF.

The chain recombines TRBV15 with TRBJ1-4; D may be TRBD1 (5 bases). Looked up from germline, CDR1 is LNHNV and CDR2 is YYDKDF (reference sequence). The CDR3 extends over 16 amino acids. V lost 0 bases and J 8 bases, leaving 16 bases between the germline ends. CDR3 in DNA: TGTGCCACCAGCAGAGATGGCCAGGGTCTAGAAGAAAAACTGTTTTTT. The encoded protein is CATSRDGQGLEEKLFF. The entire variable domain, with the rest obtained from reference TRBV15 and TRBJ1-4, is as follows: DAMVIQNPRYQVTQFGKPVTLSCSQTLNHNVMYWYQQKSSQAPKLLFHYYDKDFNNEADTPDNFQSRRPNTSFCFLDIRSPGLGDTAMYLCATSRDGQGLEEKLFFGSGTQLSVL.

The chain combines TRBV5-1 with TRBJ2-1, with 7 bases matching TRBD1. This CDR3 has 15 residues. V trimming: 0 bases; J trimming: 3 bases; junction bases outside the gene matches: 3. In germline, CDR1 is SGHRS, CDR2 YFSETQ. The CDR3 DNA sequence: TGCGCCAGCAGCTTGGGGGACAGCCACTACAATGAGCAGTTCTTC. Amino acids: CASSLGDSHYNEQFF.

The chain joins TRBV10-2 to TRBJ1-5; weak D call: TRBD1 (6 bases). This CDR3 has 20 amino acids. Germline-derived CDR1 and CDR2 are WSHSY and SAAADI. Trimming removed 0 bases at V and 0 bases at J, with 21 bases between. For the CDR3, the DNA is TGCGCCAGCAGTGAGTCGGGGGTTGGTATCAGGGGATATAGCAATCAGCCCCAGCATTTT. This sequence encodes CASSESGVGIRGYSNQPQHF.

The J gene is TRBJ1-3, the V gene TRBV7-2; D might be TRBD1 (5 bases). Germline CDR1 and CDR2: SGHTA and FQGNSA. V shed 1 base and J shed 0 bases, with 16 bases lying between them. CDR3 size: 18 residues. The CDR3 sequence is CASSLVGGLGYSGNTIYF. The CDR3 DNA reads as TGTGCCAGCAGCTTAGTGGGGGGTCTAGGGTACTCTGGAAACACCATATATTTT.

The CDR3 region is CASSTPSGRFTEAFF. Written as DNA, the CDR3 is TGTGCCAGCAGTACGCCCTCAGGGAGGTTTACTGAAGCTTTCTTT. The chain carries TRBV6-5 and TRBJ1-1, with D perhaps matching TRBD1 (5 bases). The germline V and J ends were trimmed by 5 bases and 5 bases, with 18 bases remaining between them. Germline lookup yields CDR1 MNHEY and CDR2 SVGAGI. The CDR3 is made up of 15 amino acids.

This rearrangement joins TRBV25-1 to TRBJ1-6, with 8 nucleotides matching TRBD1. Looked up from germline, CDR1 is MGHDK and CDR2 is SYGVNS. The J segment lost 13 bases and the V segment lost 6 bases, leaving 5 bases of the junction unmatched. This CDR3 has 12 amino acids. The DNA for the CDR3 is TGTGCCAGCAGAAAGACAGGGGTCCCCCTCCACTTT. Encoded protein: CASRKTGVPLHF.

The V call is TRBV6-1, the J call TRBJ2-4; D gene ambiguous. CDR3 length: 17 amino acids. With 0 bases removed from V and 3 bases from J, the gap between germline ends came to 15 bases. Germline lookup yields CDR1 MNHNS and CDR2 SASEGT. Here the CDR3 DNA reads TGTGCCAGCAGTGAAGCGGGTATAGTAGCTGGCAAAAACATTCAGTACTTC. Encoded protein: CASSEAGIVAGKNIQYF.

CDR3 coding DNA: TGTGCCAGCAGCGCGGGGGGAAACACCATATATTTT. This sequence encodes CASSAGGNTIYF. This chain uses TRBV7-3 with TRBJ1-3; D call uncertain. The CDR3 extends over 12 amino acids. V was trimmed by 5 bases and J by 4 bases, leaving 6 bases between them. Germline values: CDR1 SGHTA, CDR2 FQGTGA. The full variable domain, with the rest looked up from reference TRBV7-3 and TRBJ1-3, is GAGVSQTPSNKVTEKGKYVELRCDPISGHTALYWYRQSLGQGPEFLIYFQGTGAADDSGLPNDRFFAVRPEGSVSTLKIQRTERGDSAVYLCASSAGGNTIYFGEGSWLTVV.

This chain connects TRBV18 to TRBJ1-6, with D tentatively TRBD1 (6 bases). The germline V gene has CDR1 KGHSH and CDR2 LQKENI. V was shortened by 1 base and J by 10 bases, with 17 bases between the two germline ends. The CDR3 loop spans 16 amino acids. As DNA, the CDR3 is TGTGCCAGCTCACCACAGACAGGCAGGGCTCACTCACCCCTCCACTTT. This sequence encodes CASSPQTGRAHSPLHF.

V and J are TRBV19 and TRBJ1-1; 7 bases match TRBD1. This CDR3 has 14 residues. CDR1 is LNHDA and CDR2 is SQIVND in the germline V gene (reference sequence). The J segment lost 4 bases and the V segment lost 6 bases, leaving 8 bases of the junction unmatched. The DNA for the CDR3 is TGTGCCAGTAGGACAGGGTTTTTGGTCACTGAAGCTTTCTTT. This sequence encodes CASRTGFLVTEAFF.

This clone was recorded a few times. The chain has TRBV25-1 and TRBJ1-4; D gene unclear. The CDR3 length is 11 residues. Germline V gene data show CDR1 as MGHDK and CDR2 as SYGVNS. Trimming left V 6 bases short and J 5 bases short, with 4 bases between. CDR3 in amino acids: CASRLNEKLFF. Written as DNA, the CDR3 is TGTGCCAGCAGGTTAAATGAAAAACTGTTTTTT. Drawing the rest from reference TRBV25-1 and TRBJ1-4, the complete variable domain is EADIYQTPRYLVIGTGKKITLECSQTMGHDKMYWYQQDPGMELHLIHYSYGVNSTEKGDLSSESTVSRIRTEHFPLTLESARPSHTSQYLCASRLNEKLFFGSGTQLSVL.

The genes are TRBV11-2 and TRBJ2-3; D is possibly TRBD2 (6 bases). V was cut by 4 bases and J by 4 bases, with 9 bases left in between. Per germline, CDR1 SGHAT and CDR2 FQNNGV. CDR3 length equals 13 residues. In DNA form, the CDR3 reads TGTGCCAGCAGCTCCCCGGGGGCAGATACGCAGTATTTT. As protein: CASSSPGADTQYF.

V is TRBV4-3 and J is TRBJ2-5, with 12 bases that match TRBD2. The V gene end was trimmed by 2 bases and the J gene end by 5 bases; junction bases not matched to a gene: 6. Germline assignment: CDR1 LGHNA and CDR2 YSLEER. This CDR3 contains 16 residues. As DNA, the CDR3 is TGCGCCAGCAGCCAAATGACTAGCGGGGGAGGGGAGACCCAGTACTTC. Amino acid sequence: CASSQMTSGGGETQYF.

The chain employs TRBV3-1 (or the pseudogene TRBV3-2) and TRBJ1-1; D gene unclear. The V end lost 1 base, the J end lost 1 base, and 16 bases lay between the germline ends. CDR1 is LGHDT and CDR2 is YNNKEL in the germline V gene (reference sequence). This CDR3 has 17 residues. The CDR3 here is CASSQGGGKIRNTEAFF. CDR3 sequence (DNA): TGTGCCAGCAGCCAAGGAGGAGGGAAGATTAGGAACACTGAAGCTTTCTTT.

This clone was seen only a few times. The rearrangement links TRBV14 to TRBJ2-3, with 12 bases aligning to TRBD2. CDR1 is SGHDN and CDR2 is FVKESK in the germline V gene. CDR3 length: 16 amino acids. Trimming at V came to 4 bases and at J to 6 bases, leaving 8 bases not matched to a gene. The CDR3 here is CASSRSSGGAADTQYF. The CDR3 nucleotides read TGTGCCAGCAGCCGCTCTAGCGGGGGGGCCGCGGATACGCAGTATTTT.

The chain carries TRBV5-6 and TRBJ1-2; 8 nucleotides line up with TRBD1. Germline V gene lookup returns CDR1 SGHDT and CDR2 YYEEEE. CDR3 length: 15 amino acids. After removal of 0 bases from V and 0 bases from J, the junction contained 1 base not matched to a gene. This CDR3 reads CASSLGTGPNYGYTF. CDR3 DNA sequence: TGTGCCAGCAGCTTGGGGACAGGGCCTAACTATGGCTACACCTTC.

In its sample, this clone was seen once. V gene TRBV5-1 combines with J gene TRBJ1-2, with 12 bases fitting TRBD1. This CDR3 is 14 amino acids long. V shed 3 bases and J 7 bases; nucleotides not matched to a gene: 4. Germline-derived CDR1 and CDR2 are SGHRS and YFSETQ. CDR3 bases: TGCGCCAGCAGCTGGGGGACAGGGGGCAGTGGCTACACCTTC. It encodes CASSWGTGGSGYTF. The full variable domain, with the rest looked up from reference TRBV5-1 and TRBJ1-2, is KAGVTQTPRYLIKTRGQQVTLSCSPISGHRSVSWYQQTPGQGLQFLFEYFSETQRNKGNFPGRFSGRQFSNSRSEMNVSTLELGDSALYLCASSWGTGGSGYTFGSGTRLTVV.

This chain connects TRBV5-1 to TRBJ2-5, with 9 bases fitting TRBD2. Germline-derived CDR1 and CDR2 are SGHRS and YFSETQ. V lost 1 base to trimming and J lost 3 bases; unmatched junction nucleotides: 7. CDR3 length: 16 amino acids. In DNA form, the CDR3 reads TGCGCCAGCAGCTTGTCGGCTAGCGGGGTAAAAGAGACCCAGTACTTC. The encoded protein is CASSLSASGVKETQYF.

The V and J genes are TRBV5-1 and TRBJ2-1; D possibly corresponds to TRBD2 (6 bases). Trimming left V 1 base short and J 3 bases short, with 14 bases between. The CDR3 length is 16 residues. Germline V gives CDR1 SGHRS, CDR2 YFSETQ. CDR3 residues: CASSLIVGGDYNEQFF. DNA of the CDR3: TGCGCCAGCAGCTTGATAGTTGGCGGGGACTACAATGAGCAGTTCTTC.

CDR3: CASSPNINRGELFF. The DNA of the CDR3 is TGTGCCAGCAGCCCAAACATAAACCGCGGGGAGCTGTTTTTT. The chain employs TRBV14 and TRBJ2-2; no definite D call. This CDR3 comprises 14 residues. CDR1 and CDR2 from the germline V gene are SGHDN and FVKESK. V shed 4 bases and J shed 7 bases, with 13 bases lying between them.